Below, one T cell receptor beta chain is given with its context. The source of the sample is a study of blood T cell repertoires in COVID-19. Whole-study context: Acute-phase and convalescent COVID-19 samples originated in the United States, Italy and Spain. PBMCs, B-cell-depleted T cells, or T cells provided the cDNA or gDNA that made up the material.

Germline CDR1 MDHEN, CDR2 SYDVKM. Trimming took 5 bases from V and 3 from J, leaving 13 bases between them. The CDR3 runs to 14 residues. Original handling: Amplification of reference gene primers provided the estimated nucleated cell counts. Clones were read by immunoSEQ multiplex PCR, and TCRdb kept only the in-frame ones, dropping some. The D gene and trimming were derived from the DNA, and the V and J assignments and clone size from that table. The sample yields fewer than 250,000 clones, 70% to 90% seen once. This receptor was obtained from a man in his sixties with acute or convalescent COVID-19. This chain uses TRBV28 with TRBJ1-2, with D possibly TRBD1 on 5 matching bases. Sample: peripheral blood. The CDR3 sequence is CASSQGSDDYGYTF. For the CDR3, the DNA is TGTGCCAGCAGTCAGGGATCCGATGACTATGGCTACACCTTC.